This TCR beta chain stems from a study of early T cells in non-severe SARS-CoV-2 infection. This clonotype has only a few counts. One entry per CDR3 protein results from TCRdb running MiXCR on the 5' RACE reads. Of 80,000 or so distinct CDR3 sequences listed, roughly 16% are singletons. This TCR came from an adult who was a healthcare worker with PCR-confirmed SARS-CoV-2 infection or an uninfected control (not recorded which). The sample comprised whole blood.

In nucleotides, the CDR3 is TGTGCCAGCAGCTTAGTCCTCTCATCGATCTCTGGAAACACCATATATTTT. Its protein is CASSLVLSSISGNTIYF. This sequence joins TRBV7-2 and TRBJ1-3, with D unresolved. The CDR3 covers 17 residues. V gave up 1 base and J gave up 0 bases, with 13 bases separating them. The germline V gene has CDR1 SGHTA and CDR2 FQGNSA.